One and the same sample provided the 29 T cell receptor beta chains below, sequenced in a study of T cell responses to AZD1222 COVID-19 vaccine. Some clones are missing from TCRdb's copy, which holds only in-frame ones; the method was immunoSEQ multiplex PCR. Of 65,000 to 85,000 clones listed, about four fifths were seen once; the top ten hold more than 13%. The sequenced sample was peripheral blood, obtained 28 days after the second AZD1222 dose. Every receptor here comes from an adult who received the AZD1222 COVID-19 vaccine.

The genes are TRBV7-6 and TRBJ2-1, with 9 bases that match TRBD2. J lost 3 bases, V lost 6 bases, and 6 bases had no gene match. Germline CDR1 reads SGHVS; CDR2 reads FNYEAQ. CDR3 size: 15 residues. The CDR3 loop is CASSSAGGYYNEQFF. The CDR3 DNA is TGTGCCAGCAGTTCAGCGGGGGGATACTACAATGAGCAGTTCTTC.

Here the CDR3 DNA reads TGTGCCTGGAGTATGGGGTCTGGGGCCAACGTCCTGACTTTC. Protein: CAWSMGSGANVLTF. V usage is TRBV30 and J usage is TRBJ2-6, with no clear D. The CDR3 sequence is 14 residues long. Germline CDR1 reads GTSNPN; CDR2 reads SVGIG (reference sequence). The germline V and J ends were trimmed by 2 bases and 1 base, with 6 bases remaining between them.

This clone was picked up a small number of times. The chain employs TRBV7-2 and TRBJ2-7, with D possibly being TRBD2 (6 bases). Germline loops: CDR1 SGHTA, CDR2 FQGNSA. CDR3 size: 14 residues. The V and J ends lost 5 bases and 4 bases respectively, with 15 bases between them. CDR3 nucleotides: TGTGCCAGCAGCCGGGTGGGACTCGGATACGAGCAGTACTTC. Amino acids: CASSRVGLGYEQYF.

The chain uses TRBV10-2 and TRBJ1-5; 9 bases agree with TRBD1. This CDR3 region has 18 residues. Germline lookup yields CDR1 WSHSY and CDR2 SAAADI. The V and J ends lost 6 bases and 1 base, in that order; junction bases with no gene match: 13. As DNA, the CDR3 is TGCGCCAGCAGCGAAAGCTACAGGGGGCCAGGCAGCAATCAGCCCCAGCATTTT. This codes for CASSESYRGPGSNQPQHF.

The CDR3 region is CASSSRATEAFF. The CDR3 nucleotides are TGTGCCAGTAGTAGCAGGGCCACTGAAGCTTTCTTT. V usage is TRBV19 and J usage is TRBJ1-1, with D perhaps TRBD1 (5 bases). V was clipped by 4 bases and J by 4 bases, with 7 bases between them. Germline V lookup: CDR1 LNHDA, CDR2 SQIVND (reference sequence). The CDR3 spans 12 residues.

This clone was observed a handful of times. The chain combines TRBV24-1 with TRBJ1-1; D not resolved. CDR1 and CDR2 from the germline V gene are KGHDR and SFDVKD. Deletions cut 3 bases from V and 4 bases from J, with 8 bases between. The CDR3 has 13 residues. The CDR3 DNA sequence: TGTGCCACCAGTGATGAAAGAAGCACTGAAGCTTTCTTT. Its translation is CATSDERSTEAFF.

The CDR3, as DNA: TGTGCCAGCAGCCCGGGCTGGGATGGTTCACCCCTCCACTTT. It specifies CASSPGWDGSPLHF. The chain combines TRBV5-5 with TRBJ1-6; D uncertain. Germline values: CDR1 SGHKS, CDR2 YYEKEE (reference sequence). The CDR3 is made up of 14 amino acids. Trimming pared 4 bases from V and 9 bases from J, leaving 14 bases between.

This sequence joins TRBV20-1 and TRBJ2-3, with D perhaps matching TRBD2 (6 bases). In germline, CDR1 is DFQATT, CDR2 SNEGSKA (reference sequence). V was clipped by 3 bases and J by 1 base, with 8 bases between them. The CDR3 runs to 13 residues. DNA of the CDR3: TGCAGTGCTAGTTCGGGGGGCACAGATACGCAGTATTTT. It encodes CSASSGGTDTQYF.

The chain uses TRBV3-1 (or the pseudogene TRBV3-2) and TRBJ2-7, with 7 bases identical to TRBD2. The CDR3 is made up of 14 amino acids. Germline V gene sequence: CDR1 LGHDT, CDR2 YNNKEL (reference sequence). V shed 4 bases, J shed 2 bases, and the junction held 5 bases outside the gene matches. The CDR3 DNA reads TGTGCCAGCAGCCGGACTAGTGGGGCCTACGAGCAGTACTTC. Translation: CASSRTSGAYEQYF.

This chain links TRBV18 with TRBJ1-3; 7 bases line up with TRBD1. Per germline, CDR1 KGHSH and CDR2 LQKENI. CDR3 length: 13 amino acids. J gave up 6 bases and V 3 bases, and 2 bases lay outside the gene matches. CDR3 sequence (DNA): TGTGCCAGCTCACCCGGACAGGAAAACACCATATATTTT. The encoded protein is CASSPGQENTIYF.

This clone came up a few times. At one end, the junction sequence differs from germline, possibly due to a read error. The rearrangement links TRBV4-1 to TRBJ1-1; D is ambiguous. The CDR3 consists of 19 residues. Germline CDR1 and CDR2: MGHRA and YSYEKL. CDR3 coding DNA: TGCGCCAGCAGCCTTACAACCAAGGGTAGGGTAGACACGCGTTCCCGGAGTAGCTTT. It yields the protein CASSLTTKGRVDTRSRSSF.

The V gene is TRBV6-6, the J gene TRBJ1-2; D remains unclear. This CDR3 contains 16 residues. CDR1 is MNHNY, CDR2 SVGAGI, per germline (reference sequence). Trimming left V 7 bases short and J 8 bases short, with 26 bases between. The CDR3 loop reads CASTPVGGGINLGYTF. The CDR3 DNA sequence: TGTGCCAGCACACCAGTCGGAGGTGGGATAAACTTAGGCTACACCTTC.

This clone came up a few times. The chain employs TRBV9 and TRBJ2-1, with TRBD1 as a possible D gene (5 bases). Trimming took off 5 bases at V and 9 bases at J, with 12 bases between the two ends. The CDR3 is made up of 12 amino acids. CDR1 and CDR2 (germline): SGDLS, YYNGEE. The CDR3 is CASSSGFGEQFF. The CDR3 bases are TGTGCCAGCAGTTCAGGGTTCGGTGAGCAGTTCTTC.

The V gene is TRBV19, the J gene TRBJ1-1; perhaps TRBD1 as D (5 bases). The CDR3 has 16 amino acids. The germline V gene encodes CDR1 LNHDA and CDR2 SQIVND (reference sequence). Trimming left V 3 bases short and J 5 bases short, with 19 bases between. The CDR3 DNA follows: TGTGCCAGTAGTATCCCGTCTGGGGGGGTTGGAACTGAAGCTTTCTTT. Its translation is CASSIPSGGVGTEAFF.

This clone appeared a single time. This chain links TRBV7-9 with TRBJ2-1; maybe TRBD2 (5 bases). V gave up 5 bases and J gave up 6 bases, with 23 bases separating them. The V gene's germline CDR1 is SEHNR and CDR2 FQNEAQ (reference sequence). The length of the CDR3 is 17 residues. CDR3 amino acids: CASSSTTGVVLGNEQFF. The CDR3 region has the DNA TGTGCCAGCAGCAGCACGACCGGGGTGGTATTGGGCAATGAGCAGTTCTTC.

The gene calls are TRBV5-1 and TRBJ2-3; D unclear. Per germline, CDR1 SGHRS and CDR2 YFSETQ. The CDR3 length is 13 residues. With 4 bases removed from V and 5 bases from J, the gap between germline ends came to 11 bases. The CDR3 reads CASSPNTIDTQYF. CDR3 DNA sequence: TGCGCCAGCAGCCCCAACACTATAGATACGCAGTATTTT.

The chain links TRBV27 to TRBJ1-1; D is unclear. Per the germline V gene, CDR1 is MNHEY and CDR2 is SMNVEV (reference sequence). Trimming stripped 6 bases from V and 5 bases from J, with 7 bases between. The CDR3 sequence is 11 residues long. CDR3 sequence reads: CASRRGTEAFF. CDR3 sequence (DNA): TGTGCCAGCAGGCGGGGAACTGAAGCTTTCTTT.

The genes are TRBV5-4 and TRBJ2-3; 10 bases are a match to TRBD1. Trimming took 3 bases from V and 2 from J; bases not matched to a gene: 6. The CDR3 has 16 residues. The germline V gene has CDR1 SGHNT and CDR2 YYREEE (reference sequence). The CDR3 DNA reads TGTGCCAGCAGCTCCAAGACAGGGGGCCACACAGATACGCAGTATTTT. It specifies CASSSKTGGHTDTQYF.

This chain joins TRBV6-4 and TRBJ2-3, with 7 bases fitting TRBD1. The CDR3 is 13 amino acids. The V and J ends lost 6 bases and 1 base, in that order; junction bases with no gene match: 1. From germline, CDR1 is MRHNA and CDR2 SNTAGT. The CDR3 is CASSDRGTDTQYF. CDR3 coding DNA: TGTGCCAGCAGCGACAGGGGCACAGATACGCAGTATTTT.

The chain recombines TRBV7-9 with TRBJ1-5, with 9 bases identical to TRBD1. V lost 1 base, J lost 3 bases, and 7 bases stayed unmatched. The CDR3 is 17 amino acids. Germline-derived CDR1 and CDR2 are SEHNR and FQNEAQ (reference sequence). CDR3: CASSLGTGDVDNQPQHF. The CDR3 bases are TGTGCCAGCAGCTTAGGGACAGGGGATGTCGACAATCAGCCCCAGCATTTT.

On this clone itself: At one of its ends the junction is not consistent with the germline gene, which may arise from a read error. The V call is TRBV29-1, the J call TRBJ1-2; the D is unclear. Germline loops: CDR1 SQVTM, CDR2 ANQGSEA. The length of the CDR3 is 12 residues. DNA for the CDR3: TGCAGCGTGGAAGCGACTGATTATGGCTACACCTTC. It specifies CSVEATDYGYTF. The full variable domain, in which reference TRBV29-1 and TRBJ1-2 provide the parts outside the CDR3, is SAVISQKPSRDICQRGTSLTIQCQVDSQVTMMFWYRQQPGQSLTLIATANQGSEATYESGFVIDKFPISRPNLTFSTLTVSNMSPEDSSIYLCSVEATDYGYTFGSGTRLTVV.

CDR3 in DNA: TGTGCCAGCAGCGACGCTGGGGCGCGCAATGAGCAGTTCTTC. This encodes CASSDAGARNEQFF. The chain employs TRBV4-2 and TRBJ2-1; a possible D gene is TRBD1 (5 bases). CDR1 is LGHNA and CDR2 is YNFKEQ in the germline V gene. Trimming stripped 5 bases from V and 6 bases from J, with 14 bases between. The CDR3 has 14 residues.

CDR3 loop: CASSYTSGELRNTQYF. In nucleotides, the CDR3 is TGTGCCAGCAGTTACACTAGCGGGGAACTTCGGAATACGCAGTATTTT. The chain recombines TRBV6-2 or TRBV6-3 with TRBJ2-3; 10 bases are shared with TRBD2. Germline trimming cut 2 bases from V and 7 bases from J; bases unmatched to any gene: 9. The CDR3 contains 16 residues. CDR1 is MNHEY and CDR2 is SVGEGT in the germline V gene.

The chain's CDR3 is CASSERLGGTDTQYF. The CDR3 bases are TGTGCCAGCAGCGAGAGGCTAGGTGGTACAGATACGCAGTATTTT. This chain connects TRBV9 to TRBJ2-3; D gene ambiguous. V shed 3 bases and J shed 3 bases, with 14 bases lying between them. The CDR3 is 15 amino acids. Germline loops: CDR1 SGDLS, CDR2 YYNGEE.

J is TRBJ1-4 and V is TRBV4-2; D unresolved. The V end was cut by 1 base, the J end by 0 bases, with 9 bases between. This CDR3 is 16 amino acids long. Germline lookup yields CDR1 LGHNA and CDR2 YNFKEQ. The CDR3 coding sequence is TGTGCCAGCAGCCAAGTTGGGGAAACAACTAATGAAAAACTGTTTTTT. Its protein is CASSQVGETTNEKLFF.

CDR3 DNA: TGTGCCAGCAGTTTACTCCGCTTAGGCGAAAAACTGTTTTTT. Translated, it gives CASSLLRLGEKLFF. The gene calls are TRBV28 and TRBJ1-4; D ambiguous. Trimming took 2 bases from V and 8 from J, leaving 12 bases between them. Germline loops: CDR1 MDHEN, CDR2 SYDVKM. The CDR3 totals 14 residues.

The chain is built from TRBV2 and TRBJ2-5, with 9 bases identical to TRBD2. V gave up 10 bases and J gave up 4 bases; unmatched junction bases: 10. CDR3 length: 14 residues. Germline V CDR1 and CDR2: SNHLY, FYNNEI. DNA for the CDR3: TGTGCCACGGGCCCTAGCGGGGTTGTAGAGACCCAGTACTTC. It yields the protein CATGPSGVVETQYF.

This clone was counted a few times. This rearrangement joins TRBV7-8 to TRBJ1-4, with 7 bases fitting TRBD1. V shed 2 bases and J 6 bases; nucleotides not matched to a gene: 6. This CDR3 has 15 amino acids. Germline V CDR1 and CDR2: SGHVS, FQNEAQ. The CDR3 coding sequence is TGTGCCAGCAGCTTATACGCGCAGGGGGATGAAAAACTGTTTTTT. Translation gives CASSLYAQGDEKLFF.

The V and J genes are TRBV7-6 and TRBJ1-6; tentatively, D is TRBD1 (5 bases). The germline V gene encodes CDR1 SGHVS and CDR2 FNYEAQ. The V and J ends lost 5 bases and 7 bases respectively, with 15 bases between them. This CDR3 comprises 15 residues. CDR3: CASSPDQGANSPLHF. In nucleotides, the CDR3 is TGTGCCAGCAGCCCAGATCAAGGGGCCAATTCACCCCTCCACTTT. The full variable domain, in which reference TRBV7-6 and TRBJ1-6 provide the parts outside the CDR3, is GAGVSQSPRYKVTKRGQDVALRCDPISGHVSLYWYRQALGQGPEFLTYFNYEAQQDKSGLPNDRFSAERPEGSISTLTIQRTEQRDSAMYRCASSPDQGANSPLHFGNGTRLTVT.